The TCR beta chain under discussion was sequenced for a study of blood T cell repertoires in COVID-19. At the level of the study: The United States, Italy and Spain provided the acute and convalescent COVID-19 samples.

Study members were between 18 and 89 years old and lived in 20 to 30 US regions. Under the authors' procedure: By means of reference gene primer amplification, nucleated cell counts were estimated. The repertoire was sequenced with immunoSEQ multiplex PCR; TCRdb's copy has only in-frame clones and lacks some. The V and J calls and clone size were taken over from that table, and D and trimming were inferred from the DNA. The repertoire includes 350,000 to 550,000 clones, roughly nine tenths of them detected once, and around 1.1% sits in the top ten. Germline CDR1 and CDR2: LGHNA and YNFKEQ. The CDR3 is 14 amino acids. Trimming left V 0 bases short and J 10 bases short, with 13 bases between.

The V gene is TRBV4-2, the J gene TRBJ2-1; D not certain. The sequence was collected from a man aged 25-45 years who had recovered from COVID-19. Specimen: PBMCs or T cells enriched from blood (not recorded which). The CDR3 sequence: CASSQESLPWEQFF. The CDR3 nucleotides are TGTGCCAGCAGCCAAGAGAGTCTACCCTGGGAGCAGTTCTTC.